Listed here are 20 T cell receptor beta chains from one sample, sequenced in a study of radiation and T cells in renal cell carcinoma. Time point defined: blood 2 weeks post-SBRT. Treatment meaning: 15 Gy SBRT to primary tumor, nephrectomy 4 weeks later. Using immunoSEQ multiplex PCR, the repertoire was profiled, and TCRdb retains in-frame clones only, with some absent. This sample has 150,000 to 180,000 clones, with 87% found just once. This specimen consisted of blood, obtained from a patient whose treatment included radiotherapy and nephrectomy. The source is a woman in her fifties or sixties with renal cell carcinoma.

The rearrangement links TRBV5-1 to TRBJ2-1, with 11 bases that match TRBD2. The CDR3 spans 15 residues. The V segment lost 5 bases and the J segment 7 bases; nucleotides outside the gene matches: 8. Germline values: CDR1 SGHRS, CDR2 YFSETQ. CDR3 in amino acids: CASRGRTSGFNEQFF. Written as DNA, the CDR3 is TGCGCCAGCAGGGGGAGGACTAGCGGGTTTAATGAGCAGTTCTTC.

The chain joins TRBV5-1 to TRBJ2-7; tentatively, D is TRBD1 (6 bases). CDR1 is SGHRS, CDR2 YFSETQ, per germline. With 0 bases removed from V and 6 bases from J, the gap between germline ends came to 16 bases. The CDR3 sequence is 15 residues long. The DNA for the CDR3 is TGCGCCAGCAGCTTGGAATTGCGGCAGGGGACCGAGCAGTACTTC. Translated: CASSLELRQGTEQYF.

This chain uses TRBV6-1 with TRBJ2-7; 10 positions agree with TRBD1. Germline V CDR1 and CDR2: MNHNS, SASEGT. With 3 bases clipped from V and 5 bases from J, the junction kept 13 bases outside the gene matches. CDR3 length equals 17 residues. In nucleotides, the CDR3 is TGTGCCAGCAGTGAGACCGCCGACAGGGGGCTAAGAGACGAGCAGTACTTC. It specifies CASSETADRGLRDEQYF.

This chain uses TRBV11-2 with TRBJ1-3; 7 bases agree with TRBD1. Germline CDR1 and CDR2: SGHAT and FQNNGV. The V and J ends lost 5 bases and 0 bases, in that order; junction bases with no gene match: 7. CDR3 length: 16 residues. The DNA of the CDR3 is TGTGCCAGCAGCGTCACAGGGGACCCCTCTGGAAACACCATATATTTT. It encodes CASSVTGDPSGNTIYF.

J is TRBJ1-1 and V is TRBV4-2, with TRBD1 identical over 7 bases. Germline V gene data show CDR1 as LGHNA and CDR2 as YNFKEQ. The CDR3 length is 13 residues. V shed 2 bases, J shed 5 bases, and the junction held 2 bases outside the gene matches. The CDR3 DNA follows: TGTGCCAGCAGCCAAACCAGGGGGACTGAAGCTTTCTTT. Its translation: CASSQTRGTEAFF.

This clone was seen a single time. The chain uses TRBV6-6 and TRBJ1-4, with 7 bases matching TRBD1. The germline V gene has CDR1 MNHNY and CDR2 SVGAGI (reference sequence). The V and J ends lost 9 bases and 6 bases, in that order; junction bases with no gene match: 10. This CDR3 contains 14 residues. CDR3 loop: CASSSAGGDEKLFF. In DNA, the CDR3 is TGTGCCAGTTCATCGGCAGGGGGGGATGAAAAACTGTTTTTT.

This CDR3 is CASRDRVTGANVLTF. CDR3 in DNA: TGCGCCAGCAGGGACAGGGTCACGGGGGCCAACGTCCTGACTTTC. V gene TRBV5-1 combines with J gene TRBJ2-6; TRBD1 aligns across 8 bases. V lost 5 bases, J lost 4 bases, and 5 bases stayed unmatched. The CDR3 runs to 15 residues. From germline, CDR1 is SGHRS and CDR2 YFSETQ.

A note on this clone: Other DNA sequences in this specimen translate into the identical CDR3. This chain links TRBV7-6 with TRBJ2-1; 8 positions match TRBD2. The length of the CDR3 is 15 residues. Germline V gene data show CDR1 as SGHVS and CDR2 as FNYEAQ. V lost 4 bases and J lost 4; bases outside the gene matches: 6. The CDR3 reads CASSSGGAGYNEQFF. CDR3 in DNA: TGTGCCAGCAGCTCCGGGGGGGCCGGATACAATGAGCAGTTCTTC.

This rearrangement joins TRBV9 to TRBJ2-7, with 7 nucleotides matching TRBD2. V lost 7 bases, J lost 0 bases, and 7 bases stayed unmatched. Looked up from germline, CDR1 is SGDLS and CDR2 is YYNGEE. The CDR3 has 14 amino acids. The CDR3 spells CASGKLASSYEQYF. The CDR3 nucleotides read TGTGCCAGCGGGAAACTAGCGAGCTCCTACGAGCAGTACTTC.

This chain links TRBV6-5 with TRBJ1-2, with 8 bases lining up with TRBD1. Trimming at V came to 4 bases and at J to 6 bases, leaving 7 bases not matched to a gene. The germline V gene has CDR1 MNHEY and CDR2 SVGAGI. CDR3 length equals 14 residues. CDR3 DNA: TGTGCCAGCAGTTCCGGACAGGGAGCAGATGGCTACACCTTC. Translated: CASSSGQGADGYTF.

CDR3 loop: CASSLDSLPGYTF. CDR3 coding DNA: TGTGCCAGCAGCCTTGACAGTTTACCAGGCTACACCTTC. This chain uses TRBV7-9 with TRBJ1-2; D possibly corresponds to TRBD1 (5 bases). The length of the CDR3 is 13 residues. Trimming pared 5 bases from V and 8 bases from J, leaving 15 bases between. CDR1 SEHNR and CDR2 FQNEAQ come from the germline V gene (reference sequence).

The chain uses TRBV5-4 and TRBJ1-3; TRBD1 agrees at 7 bases. J gave up 4 bases and V 4 bases, and 5 bases lay outside the gene matches. The CDR3 is 14 residues long. CDR1 is SGHNT and CDR2 is YYREEE in the germline V gene (reference sequence). CDR3 sequence reads: CASSIGGSGNTIYF. The CDR3 nucleotides are TGTGCCAGCAGCATAGGGGGCTCCGGAAACACCATATATTTT. Filled out from reference TRBV5-4 and TRBJ1-3, the complete variable domain reads ETGVTQSPTHLIKTRGQQVTLRCSSQSGHNTVSWYQQALGQGPQFIFQYYREEENGRGNFPPRFSGLQFPNYSSELNVNALELDDSALYLCASSIGGSGNTIYFGEGSWLTVV.

The chain employs TRBV25-1 and TRBJ1-3, with D possibly being TRBD1 (5 bases). Germline V gene data show CDR1 as MGHDK and CDR2 as SYGVNS. V lost 6 bases, J lost 3 bases, and 12 bases lay in between. The CDR3 loop spans 14 amino acids. The CDR3 loop is CASREWGDGNTIYF. The CDR3 bases are TGTGCCAGCAGGGAGTGGGGCGATGGAAACACCATATATTTT.

In the case of this clone: One end of the junction does not line up with germline, which may come from a read error. Other DNA sequences in the same sample also yield this CDR3. This chain uses TRBV7-7 with TRBJ1-5; D gene ambiguous. This CDR3 spans 13 amino acids. Germline loops: CDR1 SSHAT, CDR2 FNYEAQ (reference sequence). CDR3 region: CASSLGLNQPQHF. The CDR3 nucleotides read TGTGCTAGCAGCTTAGGCCTAAATCAGCCCCAGCATTTT.

Comments on this clone: The sample has other DNA sequences that encode this CDR3 too. The chain has TRBV5-1 and TRBJ1-6; tentatively, D is TRBD1 (5 bases). Trimming removed 0 bases at V and 9 bases at J, with 10 bases between. This CDR3 contains 14 residues. CDR1 is SGHRS, CDR2 YFSETQ, per germline. The CDR3 DNA follows: TGCGCCAGCAGCTTGGCTGGGAGGGGTTCACCCCTCCACTTT. Protein sequence: CASSLAGRGSPLHF.

This chain links TRBV5-1 with TRBJ2-2; D tentatively fits TRBD1 or TRBD2 (5 bases each). Per germline, CDR1 SGHRS and CDR2 YFSETQ. The CDR3 has 14 amino acids. Trimming cost V 7 bases and J 4 bases, with 14 bases left between them. This CDR3 is CASALGVATGELFF. The CDR3 DNA follows: TGCGCCAGCGCCCTGGGGGTGGCCACCGGGGAGCTGTTTTTT.

The count of this clone is one. The chain combines TRBV5-1 with TRBJ2-3; D is tentatively TRBD1 or TRBD2 (5 bases each). This CDR3 has 15 amino acids. Germline V gene lookup returns CDR1 SGHRS and CDR2 YFSETQ. The V end lost 2 bases, the J end lost 1 base, and 11 bases lay between the germline ends. The CDR3: CASSFAPGRTDTQYF. The CDR3, as DNA: TGCGCCAGCAGCTTCGCCCCGGGGCGCACAGATACGCAGTATTTT.

The CDR3 here is CASSPSRDSSSYNSPLHF. As DNA, the CDR3 is TGTGCCAGCAGCCCGTCGAGGGATTCGAGCTCCTATAATTCACCCCTCCACTTT. The chain uses TRBV13 and TRBJ1-6; D uncertain. CDR1 and CDR2 (germline): PRHDT, FYEKMQ (reference sequence). This CDR3 has 18 residues. Deletions cut 5 bases from V and 0 bases from J, with 17 bases between.

V usage is TRBV11-3 and J usage is TRBJ2-2; 7 bases are a match to TRBD1. The germline V gene encodes CDR1 SGHNT and CDR2 YENEEA. V shed 6 bases and J 4 bases; nucleotides not matched to a gene: 17. CDR3 length equals 18 residues. CDR3 residues: CASRLSAGSGGITGELFF. CDR3 nucleotides: TGTGCCAGCAGACTCTCGGCCGGTTCAGGGGGTATCACCGGGGAGCTGTTTTTT.

The J gene is TRBJ2-5, the V gene TRBV21-1; TRBD1 reflects the table's D call only, with no check against the DNA. TRBV21-1 is assigned pseudogene status. This CDR3 region has 15 residues. CDR3 protein: CASSKEWRQQETQYF. The CDR3, as DNA: TGTGCCAGCAGCAAAGAATGGCGACAGCAAGAGACCCAGTACTTC.